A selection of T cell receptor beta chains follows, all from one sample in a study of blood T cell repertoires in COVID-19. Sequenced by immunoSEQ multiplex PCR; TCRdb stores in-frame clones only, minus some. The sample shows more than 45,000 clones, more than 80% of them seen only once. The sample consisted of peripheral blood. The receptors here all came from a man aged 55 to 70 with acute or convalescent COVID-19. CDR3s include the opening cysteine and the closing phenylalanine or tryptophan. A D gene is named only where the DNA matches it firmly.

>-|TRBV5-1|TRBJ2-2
CASTGGAGDTGELFF
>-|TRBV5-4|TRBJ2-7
CASSLYRQGVYEQYF
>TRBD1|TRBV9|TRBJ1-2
CASSVGTGNYGYTF
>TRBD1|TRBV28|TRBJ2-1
CASSDTGARWFF
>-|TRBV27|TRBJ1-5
CASSSTNQPQHF
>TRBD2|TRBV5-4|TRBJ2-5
CASSLPGTIAPETQYF
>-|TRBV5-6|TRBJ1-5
CASNLSGNQPQHF
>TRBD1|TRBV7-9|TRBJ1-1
CASRGPGQGPPNTEAFF
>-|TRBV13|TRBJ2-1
CASSARRGEQFF
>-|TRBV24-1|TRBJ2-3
CATSQGATDTQYF